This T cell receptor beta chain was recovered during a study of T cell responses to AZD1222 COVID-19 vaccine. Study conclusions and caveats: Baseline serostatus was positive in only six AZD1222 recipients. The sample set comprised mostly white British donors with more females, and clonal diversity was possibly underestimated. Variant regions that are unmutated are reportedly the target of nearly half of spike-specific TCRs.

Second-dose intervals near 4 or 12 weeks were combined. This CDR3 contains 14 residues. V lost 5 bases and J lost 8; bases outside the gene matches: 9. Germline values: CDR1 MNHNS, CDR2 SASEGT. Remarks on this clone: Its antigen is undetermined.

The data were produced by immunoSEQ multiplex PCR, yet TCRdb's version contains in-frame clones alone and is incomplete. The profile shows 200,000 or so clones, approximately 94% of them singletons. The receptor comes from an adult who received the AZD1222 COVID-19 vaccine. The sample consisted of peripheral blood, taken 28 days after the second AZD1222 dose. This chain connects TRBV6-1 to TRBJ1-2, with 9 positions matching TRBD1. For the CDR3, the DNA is TGTGCCAGCAGTCCGGACAGGGGAGGTGGGGGCTACACCTTC. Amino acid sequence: CASSPDRGGGGYTF.